The 29 T cell receptor beta chains reported below all come from one sample, sequenced in a study of molecular identifiers for immune sequencing clone quantification (dated by TCRdb to 2017 to 2018). Receptor amplification or capture employed PCR. The listed sequencing device is Illumina MiSeq. TCRdb took the public reads, trimmed them with fastp at Q25, ran MiXCR for clone calling and kept in-frame beta chains. Rows are unified per CDR3 protein, each entry keeping the most common DNA and genes. The sample table shows some 40,000 distinct CDR3 sequences, and about 18% are seen once. Of the sample, about 6.7% is held by the ten largest clones. Source material: naive CD8+ T cells from blood, with Jurkat cell RNA spiked in. The cell subset or site label of this sample denotes: FACS-sorted CD8+CD4-CCR7+CD45RA+ naive T cells. These receptors all come from a human donor in good health. Some libraries in this study had Jurkat cell RNA spiked in.

This clonotype appeared many times. This chain links TRBV28 with TRBJ2-1; a weak D match, TRBD2 (6 bases). Germline CDR1 and CDR2: MDHEN and SYDVKM. The CDR3 has 14 residues. Trimming shortened V by 6 bases and J by 8 bases, and 17 bases separated the two germline ends. Written as DNA, the CDR3 is TGTGCCAGCAGGGAGGGGCAGGCCCCTTATGAGCAGTTCTTC. Its translation is CASREGQAPYEQFF.

This clonotype came up many times. This chain connects TRBV5-1 to TRBJ1-2; TRBD1 agrees at 10 bases. Germline lookup yields CDR1 SGHRS and CDR2 YFSETQ. CDR3 size: 16 residues. The V and J ends lost 4 bases and 7 bases, in that order; junction bases with no gene match: 13. For the CDR3, the DNA is TGCGCCAGCAGCGGGGCCGGGACAGGGGATTCTGCTGGCTACACCTTC. Protein: CASSGAGTGDSAGYTF.

This clonotype came up many times. V and J are TRBV12-3 or TRBV12-4 and TRBJ2-3; TRBD2 agrees at 10 bases. J was trimmed by 5 bases and V by 6 bases; bases with no gene match: 11. The CDR3 length is 16 residues. The CDR3 DNA reads TGTGCCAGCAGGTGGAGGACTAGCGGAGCGAGAGATACGCAGTATTTT. Its translation is CASRWRTSGARDTQYF.

This clonotype appeared many times. The J gene is TRBJ2-7, the V gene TRBV5-1; 8 bases fit TRBD1. Germline CDR1 and CDR2: SGHRS and YFSETQ. This CDR3 is built from 15 residues. Unmatched junction bases numbered 12, after V lost 7 bases and J lost 3 bases. CDR3 protein: CASSDRGVGDYEQYF. Here the CDR3 DNA reads TGCGCCAGCTCAGACAGGGGAGTCGGAGACTACGAGCAGTACTTC.

With regard to this clonotype: This sequence may be a read error, since a much larger clone differs from it by one base. V is TRBV9 and J is TRBJ2-7; D might be TRBD1 or TRBD2, each matching 5 bases. The CDR3 contains 14 residues. Germline CDR1 and CDR2: SGDLS and YYNGEE. DNA of the CDR3: TGTGCCAACAGCGTAGAAGGGACCGCCTACGAGCAGTACTTC. Translated: CANSVEGTAYEQYF.

This clonotype was seen ten or more times. V usage is TRBV7-8 and J usage is TRBJ1-2, with D maybe TRBD1 (5 bases). In germline, CDR1 is SGHVS, CDR2 FQNEAQ. The CDR3 covers 14 residues. The V gene lost 3 bases and the J gene lost 4 bases, with 12 bases spanning the gap. The CDR3 loop is CASSLGPLIYGYTF. CDR3 nucleotides: TGTGCCAGCAGCTTGGGACCACTAATCTATGGCTACACCTTC.

This clonotype has a handful of counts. The chain is built from TRBV6-2 or TRBV6-3 and TRBJ2-1, with D perhaps TRBD1 or TRBD2 (5 bases each). Trimming left V 0 bases short and J 12 bases short, with 9 bases between. Germline CDR1 MNHEY, CDR2 SVGEGT. The CDR3 runs to 12 residues. The CDR3 loop is CASSYSGDRQFF. The CDR3 region has the DNA TGTGCCAGCAGTTACTCGGGGGACCGGCAGTTCTTC.

The chain recombines TRBV4-2 with TRBJ2-3; D may match TRBD1 or TRBD2 (5 bases each). The CDR3 consists of 17 residues. Trimming removed 0 bases at V and 8 bases at J, with 21 bases between. Germline CDR1 and CDR2: LGHNA and YNFKEQ. The CDR3 sequence: CASSQDWALGGRGTQYF. CDR3 sequence (DNA): TGTGCCAGCAGCCAAGATTGGGCACTTGGGGGAAGAGGTACGCAGTATTTT.

This clonotype occurred a few times. This chain connects TRBV7-9 to TRBJ1-1; D unclear. The germline V gene encodes CDR1 SEHNR and CDR2 FQNEAQ (reference sequence). The V end was cut by 5 bases, the J end by 2 bases, with 15 bases between. The CDR3 is made up of 15 amino acids. The CDR3: CASSPFETPNTEAFF. DNA for the CDR3: TGTGCCAGCAGCCCCTTTGAGACACCAAACACTGAAGCTTTCTTT.

This clonotype was seen many times. This sequence joins TRBV20-1 and TRBJ2-7, with 9 nucleotides matching TRBD1. The CDR3 length is 15 residues. Per the germline V gene, CDR1 is DFQATT and CDR2 is SNEGSKA (reference sequence). The V segment lost 0 bases and the J segment 3 bases; nucleotides outside the gene matches: 6. CDR3: CSARDRDRVGYEQYF. The DNA for the CDR3 is TGCAGTGCTAGAGATCGGGACAGGGTTGGCTACGAGCAGTACTTC.

This clonotype came up many times. The chain has TRBV10-1 and TRBJ2-7; D possibly corresponds to TRBD2 (6 bases). Looked up from germline, CDR1 is WNHNN and CDR2 is SYGVQD (reference sequence). Trimming took off 5 bases at V and 6 bases at J, with 11 bases between the two ends. CDR3 length equals 12 residues. CDR3 DNA: TGCGCCAGCAGTAGTCAGGGAGGCGAGCAGTACTTC. It yields the protein CASSSQGGEQYF.

This chain uses TRBV6-6 with TRBJ2-1, with D perhaps TRBD2 (6 bases). The germline V and J ends were trimmed by 7 bases and 8 bases, with 24 bases remaining between them. Germline CDR1 MNHNY, CDR2 SVGAGI (reference sequence). The CDR3 totals 16 residues. The CDR3 protein is CASTTSFLMEGDEQFF. The CDR3 nucleotides are TGTGCCAGCACGACGTCTTTCCTTATGGAGGGTGATGAGCAGTTCTTC.

This chain joins TRBV28 and TRBJ2-7; 11 bases are a match to TRBD2. Germline V gene sequence: CDR1 MDHEN, CDR2 SYDVKM. Losses at the gene ends were 8 bases for V and 1 base for J; bases not matched to a gene: 1. The CDR3 extends over 13 amino acids. The CDR3 spells CASRLAGSYEQYF. The CDR3 coding sequence is TGTGCCAGCCGACTAGCGGGATCCTACGAGCAGTACTTC.

This clonotype was seen a few times. The chain is built from TRBV4-3 and TRBJ2-7; the D gene could be TRBD1 or TRBD2 (5 bases each). In germline, CDR1 is LGHNA, CDR2 YSLEER. The CDR3 is made up of 14 amino acids. V was trimmed by 3 bases and J by 2 bases, leaving 11 bases between them. CDR3 region: CASSHRDGPYEQYF. CDR3 nucleotides: TGCGCCAGCAGCCACCGGGACGGACCCTACGAGCAGTACTTC.

Ten or more counts support this clonotype. The chain uses TRBV15 and TRBJ2-1, with 7 bases lining up with TRBD1. This CDR3 contains 16 residues. Germline trimming cut 1 base from V and 8 bases from J; bases unmatched to any gene: 11. The germline V gene encodes CDR1 LNHNV and CDR2 YYDKDF (reference sequence). The CDR3 sequence is CATSRVSNRGWDEQFF. The CDR3 DNA follows: TGTGCCACCAGCAGAGTGTCTAACAGGGGTTGGGATGAGCAGTTCTTC.

This clonotype was counted ten times or more. The chain is built from TRBV28 and TRBJ1-4; possible D gene TRBD1, 5 bases. The CDR3 is 14 residues long. The V end lost 6 bases, the J end lost 8 bases, and 16 bases lay between the germline ends. Germline V gene data show CDR1 as MDHEN and CDR2 as SYDVKM. In DNA, the CDR3 is TGTGCCAGCAGACGGACATTTATCGGGGAAAAACTGTTTTTT. Its translation is CASRRTFIGEKLFF.

The chain links TRBV28 to TRBJ2-2; D gene unclear. The CDR3 covers 15 residues. Looked up from germline, CDR1 is MDHEN and CDR2 is SYDVKM. With 3 bases removed from V and 0 bases from J, the gap between germline ends came to 8 bases. The CDR3 spells CASSFETTNTGELFF. The CDR3 region has the DNA TGTGCCAGCAGTTTCGAGACCACGAACACCGGGGAGCTGTTTTTT.

V and J are TRBV7-2 and TRBJ2-1; 12 bases agree with TRBD2. The V segment lost 5 bases and the J segment 10 bases; nucleotides outside the gene matches: 9. Per germline, CDR1 SGHTA and CDR2 FQGNSA. The CDR3 length is 15 residues. The CDR3 protein is CASSPRTSGIGEQFF. CDR3 nucleotide sequence: TGTGCCAGCAGCCCGCGGACTAGCGGGATAGGGGAGCAGTTCTTC. Using reference TRBV7-2 and TRBJ2-1 for the parts outside the CDR3, the full variable domain is GAGVSQSPSNKVTEKGKDVELRCDPISGHTALYWYRQSLGQGLEFLIYFQGNSAPDKSGLPSDRFSAERTGGSVSTLTIQRTQQEDSAVYLCASSPRTSGIGEQFFGPGTRLTVL.

This clonotype occurred many times. The chain employs TRBV4-1 and TRBJ2-1; 9 nucleotides agree with TRBD1. The CDR3 spans 15 residues. Germline trimming cut 4 bases from V and 6 bases from J; bases unmatched to any gene: 7. Per the germline V gene, CDR1 is MGHRA and CDR2 is YSYEKL. The CDR3, as DNA: TGCGCCAGCAGCCTACAGGGACAGGGATCCAATGAGCAGTTCTTC. Its translation: CASSLQGQGSNEQFF.

Note on this clonotype: A read error may produce the germline difference seen at one junction end. This chain joins TRBV20-1 and TRBJ2-7; 9 bases match TRBD1. Germline CDR1 DFQATT, CDR2 SNEGSKA (reference sequence). This CDR3 has 13 residues. For the CDR3, the DNA is TGCAGTGCTAGAGGGACAGGGGCCTACGGGCAGTACTTC. Amino acids: CSARGTGAYGQYF.

To note about this clonotype: A much larger clone differs from this one at a single base, so this may be a read error. The chain employs TRBV9 and TRBJ2-7, with 7 bases lining up with TRBD2. The CDR3 covers 15 residues. Germline CDR1 SGDLS, CDR2 YYNGEE. The J segment lost 3 bases and the V segment lost 0 bases, leaving 6 bases of the junction unmatched. Here the CDR3 reads CASSVGEGGDYEQYF. CDR3 DNA sequence: TGTGCCAGCAGCGTAGGGGAGGGAGGGGACTACGAGCAGTACTTC.

Turning to this clonotype: This may come from a read error, since a much larger clone is one base off. The chain joins TRBV5-1 to TRBJ2-7; the D gene is possibly TRBD2 (5 bases). V lost 2 bases, J lost 3 bases, and 12 bases lay in between. This CDR3 spans 14 amino acids. Germline V gives CDR1 SGHRS, CDR2 YFSETQ. The CDR3 DNA follows: TGCGCCAGCAGCTTCCCGGGAAAGCTCTACGAGCAGTACTTC. This sequence encodes CASSFPGKLYEQYF. The full variable domain, rest sourced from reference TRBV5-1 and TRBJ2-7, is KAGVTQTPRYLIKTRGQQVTLSCSPISGHRSVSWYQQTPGQGLQFLFEYFSETQRNKGNFPGRFSGRQFSNSRSEMNVSTLELGDSALYLCASSFPGKLYEQYFGPGTRLTVT.

The gene calls are TRBV5-1 and TRBJ2-2, with unresolved D. This CDR3 contains 13 residues. The germline V gene encodes CDR1 SGHRS and CDR2 YFSETQ. Trimming pared 6 bases from V and 4 bases from J, leaving 10 bases between. CDR3 sequence reads: CASNDASTGELFF. The DNA for the CDR3 is TGCGCCAGCAATGATGCGAGCACCGGGGAGCTGTTTTTT. Using reference TRBV5-1 and TRBJ2-2 for the parts outside the CDR3, the full variable domain is KAGVTQTPRYLIKTRGQQVTLSCSPISGHRSVSWYQQTPGQGLQFLFEYFSETQRNKGNFPGRFSGRQFSNSRSEMNVSTLELGDSALYLCASNDASTGELFFGEGSRLTVL.

This clonotype showed up many times. The chain is built from TRBV6-5 and TRBJ2-5; the match to TRBD1 covers 9 bases. The J segment lost 7 bases and the V segment lost 6 bases, leaving 12 bases of the junction unmatched. The CDR3 spans 15 residues. Germline V lookup: CDR1 MNHEY, CDR2 SVGAGI. This CDR3 is CASRGDLQGAGTQYF. In DNA form, the CDR3 reads TGTGCCAGCAGGGGAGATTTACAGGGGGCAGGGACCCAGTACTTC.

Many counts were recorded for this clonotype. The chain links TRBV29-1 to TRBJ2-7, with 9 bases lining up with TRBD1. Unmatched junction bases numbered 5, after V lost 2 bases and J lost 6 bases. Looked up from germline, CDR1 is SQVTM and CDR2 is ANQGSEA. The length of the CDR3 is 13 residues. The CDR3 nucleotides read TGCAGCGTTGAATCCGGGACAGGGTTCGAGCAGTACTTC. This encodes CSVESGTGFEQYF.

The genes are TRBV28 and TRBJ2-7; TRBD1 agrees at 12 bases. CDR3 length: 15 residues. J gave up 5 bases and V 5 bases, and 7 bases lay outside the gene matches. Germline values: CDR1 MDHEN, CDR2 SYDVKM. This chain's CDR3 is CASSPPGQGAHEQYF. The CDR3 nucleotides are TGTGCCAGCAGTCCTCCGGGACAGGGGGCCCACGAGCAGTACTTC. The full variable domain, rest sourced from reference TRBV28 and TRBJ2-7, is DVKVTQSSRYLVKRTGEKVFLECVQDMDHENMFWYRQDPGLGLRLIYFSYDVKMKEKGDIPEGYSVSREKKERFSLILESASTNQTSMYLCASSPPGQGAHEQYFGPGTRLTVT.

As to this clonotype: Given a much more abundant clone one base away, this may be a read error. The chain employs TRBV7-9 and TRBJ2-1; D might be TRBD1 (6 bases). CDR3 length: 12 residues. Between the trimmed V and J ends, which lost 11 bases and 4 bases, there was a span of 12 bases. The germline V gene encodes CDR1 SEHNR and CDR2 FQNEAQ (reference sequence). The CDR3 bases are TGTGCCCGTAGGGGGTTTTACAATGAGCAGTTCTTC. It translates to CARRGFYNEQFF.

As to this clonotype: One end of the junction varies from germline; a read error may be responsible. The rearrangement uses TRBV6-6 and TRBJ1-6, with TRBD1 as a possible D gene (6 bases). Germline V lookup: CDR1 MNHNY, CDR2 SVGAGI (reference sequence). The CDR3 covers 16 residues. CDR3 sequence: CASSYGGIAYNPPLHF. In DNA, the CDR3 is TGTGCCAGCAGTTACGGGGGCATCGCCTATAATCCACCCCTCCACTTT.

The chain carries TRBV2 and TRBJ1-2; 12 bases match TRBD1. Germline V gene sequence: CDR1 SNHLY, CDR2 FYNNEI. The V segment lost 8 bases and the J segment 4 bases; nucleotides outside the gene matches: 2. CDR3 length: 13 residues. CDR3 in DNA: TGTGCCAGCCCGGGACAGGGGGCCTATGGCTACACCTTC. Translating it yields CASPGQGAYGYTF.